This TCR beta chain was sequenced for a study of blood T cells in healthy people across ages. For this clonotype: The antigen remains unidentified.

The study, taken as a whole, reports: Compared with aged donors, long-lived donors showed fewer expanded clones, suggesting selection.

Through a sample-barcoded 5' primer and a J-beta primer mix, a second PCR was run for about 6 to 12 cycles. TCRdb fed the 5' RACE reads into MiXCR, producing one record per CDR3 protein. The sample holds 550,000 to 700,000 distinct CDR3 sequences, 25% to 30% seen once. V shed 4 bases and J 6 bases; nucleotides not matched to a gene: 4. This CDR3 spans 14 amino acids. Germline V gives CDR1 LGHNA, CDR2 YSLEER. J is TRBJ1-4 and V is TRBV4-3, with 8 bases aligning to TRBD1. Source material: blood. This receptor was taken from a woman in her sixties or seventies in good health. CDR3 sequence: CASSPQGAYEKLFF. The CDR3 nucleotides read TGCGCCAGCAGCCCGCAGGGGGCTTATGAAAAACTGTTTTTT.